The present entry profiles one T cell receptor beta chain with its context. Data came from immunoSEQ multiplex PCR; TCRdb stores just in-frame clones and leaves some out. The sample shows approximately 170,000 clones, about 86% of them seen only once. The data were obtained in a study of T cell responses to AZD1222 COVID-19 vaccine. This CDR3 is 13 amino acids long. V lost 4 bases and J lost 5, with 12 bases in between. Germline V lookup: CDR1 SEHNR, CDR2 FQNEAQ (reference sequence). This material consisted of peripheral blood, taken 28 days after the second AZD1222 dose. The sequence was obtained from an adult who received the AZD1222 COVID-19 vaccine. The rearrangement joins TRBV7-9 to TRBJ2-7, with D perhaps matching TRBD1 or TRBD2 (5 bases each). The CDR3 DNA follows: TGTGCCAGCAGCTCCATTCCGGGGCACGAGCAGTACTTC. Protein product: CASSSIPGHEQYF.